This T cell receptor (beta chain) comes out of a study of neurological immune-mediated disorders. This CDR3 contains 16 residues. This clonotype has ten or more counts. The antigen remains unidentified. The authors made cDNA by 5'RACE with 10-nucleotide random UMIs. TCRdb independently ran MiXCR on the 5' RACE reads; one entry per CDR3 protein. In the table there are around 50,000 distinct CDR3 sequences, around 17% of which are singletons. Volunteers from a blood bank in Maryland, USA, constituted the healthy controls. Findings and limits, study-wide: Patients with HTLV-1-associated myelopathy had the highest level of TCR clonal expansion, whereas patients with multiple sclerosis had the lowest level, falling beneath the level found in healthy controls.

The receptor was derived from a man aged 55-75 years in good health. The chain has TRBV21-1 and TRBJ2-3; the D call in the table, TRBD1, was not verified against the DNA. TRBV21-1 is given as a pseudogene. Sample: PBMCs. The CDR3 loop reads CASSRRGTGDTDTQYF. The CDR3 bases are TGTGCCAGCAGCCGAAGGGGGACAGGGGACACAGATACGCAGTATTTT.